The rows below give T cell receptor beta chains drawn from one sample of a study of blood T cell repertoires in COVID-19. Generated by immunoSEQ multiplex PCR, the TCRdb table keeps only in-frame clones and is missing some. Here the sample spans roughly 250,000 clones, over 75% being singletons. Specimen: peripheral blood. These receptors came from a woman younger than 45 with acute or convalescent COVID-19. Both conserved end residues are part of each CDR3. D genes are given only for firm matches. Size is stated for part of the rows, as once, few or many counts, or as a class when the clone is expanded.

CDR3aa: CASSPAGTEETQYF
CDR3nt: TGTGCCAGCAGTCCTGCCGGGACAGAAGAGACCCAGTACTTC
j_gene: TRBJ2-5
d_gene: TRBD1
v_gene: TRBV5-5
abundance: NA

CDR3aa: CASSSGRVLPDTQYF
CDR3nt: TGTGCCAGCAGCTCGGGCAGGGTGCTGCCAGATACGCAGTATTTT
j_gene: TRBJ2-3
d_gene: NA
v_gene: TRBV7-7
abundance: NA

CDR3aa: CASSLVQGAHNEQFF
CDR3nt: TGCGCCAGCAGCTTGGTGCAGGGGGCCCACAATGAGCAGTTCTTC
j_gene: TRBJ2-1
d_gene: TRBD1
v_gene: TRBV5-1
abundance: NA

CDR3aa: CASSYRRVNTEAFF
CDR3nt: TGTGCCAGCAGTTATCGGAGAGTGAACACTGAAGCTTTCTTT
j_gene: TRBJ1-1
d_gene: NA
v_gene: TRBV6-2/TRBV6-3
abundance: NA

CDR3aa: CARSLGSSASYNEQFF
CDR3nt: TGTGCCAGAAGCTTGGGCAGCAGCGCTTCCTACAATGAGCAGTTCTTC
j_gene: TRBJ2-1
d_gene: NA
v_gene: TRBV5-3
abundance: once

CDR3aa: CAMPGRGEKLFF
CDR3nt: TGTGCCATGCCAGGGAGGGGTGAAAAACTGTTTTTT
j_gene: TRBJ1-4
d_gene: NA
v_gene: TRBV5-4
abundance: NA

CDR3aa: CASSEAGTSSYNEQFF
CDR3nt: TGTGCCAGCAGTGAGGCCGGGACTAGCTCCTACAATGAGCAGTTCTTC
j_gene: TRBJ2-1
d_gene: TRBD2
v_gene: TRBV6-4
abundance: NA

CDR3aa: CASSSRSGQPQHF
CDR3nt: TGTGCCAGCAGTTCCAGGTCAGGTCAGCCCCAGCATTTT
j_gene: TRBJ1-5
d_gene: NA
v_gene: TRBV12-3/TRBV12-4
abundance: few

CDR3aa: CASTVRTGGFTEAFF
CDR3nt: TGTGCCAGCACCGTGCGGACAGGCGGATTTACTGAAGCTTTCTTT
j_gene: TRBJ1-1
d_gene: NA
v_gene: TRBV21-1
abundance: NA

CDR3aa: CASTSSGGRGYTF
CDR3nt: TGTGCCAGCACCTCGTCAGGGGGCAGGGGCTACACCTTC
j_gene: TRBJ1-2
d_gene: TRBD1
v_gene: TRBV7-2
abundance: NA

CDR3aa: CATSTPPGTGGSYGYTF
CDR3nt: TGTGCCACATCGACTCCCCCTGGGACAGGGGGATCCTATGGCTACACCTTC
j_gene: TRBJ1-2
d_gene: TRBD1
v_gene: TRBV19
abundance: NA

CDR3aa: CASSQDPPSGSSETQYF
CDR3nt: TGTGCCAGCAGCCAAGATCCCCCTAGCGGGAGTTCGGAGACCCAGTACTTC
j_gene: TRBJ2-5
d_gene: TRBD2
v_gene: TRBV3-1/TRBV3-2
abundance: NA

CDR3aa: CASSLGPGGNQPQHF
CDR3nt: TGCGCCAGCAGCTTGGGGCCGGGAGGGAATCAGCCCCAGCATTTT
j_gene: TRBJ1-5
d_gene: NA
v_gene: TRBV5-1
abundance: NA

CDR3aa: CASSLARARTDTQYF
CDR3nt: TGTGCCAGCAGCTTAGCCAGGGCTCGGACAGATACGCAGTATTTT
j_gene: TRBJ2-3
d_gene: NA
v_gene: TRBV7-2
abundance: NA

CDR3aa: CASSILDTNRNSPLHF
CDR3nt: TGTGCCAGTAGTATTCTGGACACTAATAGGAATTCACCCCTCCACTTT
j_gene: TRBJ1-6
d_gene: NA
v_gene: TRBV19
abundance: NA

CDR3aa: CAISGVAGGGNEQFF
CDR3nt: TGTGCCATCAGTGGGGTAGCGGGAGGAGGCAATGAGCAGTTCTTC
j_gene: TRBJ2-1
d_gene: TRBD2
v_gene: TRBV10-3
abundance: NA

CDR3aa: CASSVGSGRPNQPQHF
CDR3nt: TGTGCCAGCAGCGTAGGGTCTGGGCGACCTAATCAGCCCCAGCATTTT
j_gene: TRBJ1-5
d_gene: NA
v_gene: TRBV9
abundance: NA

CDR3aa: CASSLMRGPHEQYF
CDR3nt: TGTGCCAGCAGCTTAATGAGGGGGCCCCACGAGCAGTACTTC
j_gene: TRBJ2-7
d_gene: TRBD1
v_gene: TRBV11-3
abundance: NA

CDR3aa: CSVLGGAGALRGEQYF
CDR3nt: TGCAGCGTCCTGGGGGGAGCGGGAGCCCTAAGGGGGGAGCAGTACTTC
j_gene: TRBJ2-7
d_gene: TRBD2
v_gene: TRBV29-1
abundance: NA

CDR3aa: CASSFPGLVETQYF
CDR3nt: TGTGCCAGCAGCTTCCCGGGACTAGTAGAGACCCAGTACTTC
j_gene: TRBJ2-5
d_gene: TRBD2
v_gene: TRBV13
abundance: NA

CDR3aa: CSASVGSNEQFF
CDR3nt: TGCAGTGCTAGTGTGGGGAGCAATGAGCAGTTCTTC
j_gene: TRBJ2-1
d_gene: NA
v_gene: TRBV20-1
abundance: few

CDR3aa: CASSTREPTPYEQYF
CDR3nt: TGTGCCAGTAGTACCCGGGAGCCCACTCCCTACGAGCAGTACTTC
j_gene: TRBJ2-7
d_gene: NA
v_gene: TRBV19
abundance: NA

CDR3aa: CASSLGVKGLADYEQYF
CDR3nt: TGTGCCAGCAGCTTAGGGGTTAAAGGTCTAGCGGACTACGAGCAGTACTTC
j_gene: TRBJ2-7
d_gene: TRBD2
v_gene: TRBV7-2
abundance: NA

CDR3aa: CASSQRDNEQFF
CDR3nt: TGTGCCAGCAGCCAAAGAGACAATGAGCAGTTCTTC
j_gene: TRBJ2-1
d_gene: NA
v_gene: TRBV5-4
abundance: NA

CDR3aa: CASSQVSEQYF
CDR3nt: TGTGCCAGCAGCCAAGTCTCCGAGCAGTACTTC
j_gene: TRBJ2-7
d_gene: NA
v_gene: TRBV3-1/TRBV3-2
abundance: few

CDR3aa: CASSPTFTAIYNEQFF
CDR3nt: TGTGCCAGCTCACCAACCTTTACAGCTATCTACAATGAGCAGTTCTTC
j_gene: TRBJ2-1
d_gene: NA
v_gene: TRBV18
abundance: NA

CDR3aa: CASSGPLQGGNIQYF
CDR3nt: TGTGCCAGCAGCGGACCATTACAGGGGGGAAACATTCAGTACTTC
j_gene: TRBJ2-4
d_gene: TRBD1
v_gene: TRBV9
abundance: NA

CDR3aa: CASRGTGGKVYGYTF
CDR3nt: TGTGCCAGCAGAGGGACAGGGGGAAAGGTCTATGGCTACACCTTC
j_gene: TRBJ1-2
d_gene: TRBD1
v_gene: TRBV6-5
abundance: NA

CDR3aa: CASSPTGKNTEAFF
CDR3nt: TGTGCCAGCAGCCCGACGGGGAAGAACACTGAAGCTTTCTTT
j_gene: TRBJ1-1
d_gene: NA
v_gene: TRBV6-5
abundance: NA

CDR3aa: CAISDTSGRRQETQYF
CDR3nt: TGTGCCATCAGCGATACTAGCGGGAGGCGGCAAGAGACCCAGTACTTC
j_gene: TRBJ2-5
d_gene: TRBD2
v_gene: TRBV10-3
abundance: NA

CDR3aa: CASSVASGSTDTQYF
CDR3nt: TGTGCCAGCAGCGTAGCAAGCGGGAGTACAGATACGCAGTATTTT
j_gene: TRBJ2-3
d_gene: TRBD2
v_gene: TRBV9
abundance: NA

CDR3aa: CASSQLGPLGYTF
CDR3nt: TGTGCCAGCAGCCAACTGGGCCCCCTCGGCTACACCTTC
j_gene: TRBJ1-2
d_gene: NA
v_gene: TRBV5-6
abundance: few

CDR3aa: CASSTPGTGSYEQYF
CDR3nt: TGTGCCAGCTCAACCCCCGGGACAGGCTCCTACGAGCAGTACTTC
j_gene: TRBJ2-7
d_gene: TRBD1
v_gene: TRBV18
abundance: NA